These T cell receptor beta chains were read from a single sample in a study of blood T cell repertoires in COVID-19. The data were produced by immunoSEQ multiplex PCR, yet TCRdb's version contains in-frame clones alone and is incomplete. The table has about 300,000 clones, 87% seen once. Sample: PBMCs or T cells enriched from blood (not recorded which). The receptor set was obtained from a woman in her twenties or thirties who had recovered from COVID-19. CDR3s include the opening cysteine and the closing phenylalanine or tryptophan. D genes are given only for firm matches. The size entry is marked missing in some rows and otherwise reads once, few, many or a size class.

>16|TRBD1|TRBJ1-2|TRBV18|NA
TGTGCCAGCTCACCTAAAGCAGGGGGATCCTACTATGGCTACACCTTC
CASSPKAGGSYYGYTF
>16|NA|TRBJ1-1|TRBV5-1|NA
TGCGCCAGCAGCGCTGGGGGCCCCCGGGGGAACACTGAAGCTTTCTTT
CASSAGGPRGNTEAFF
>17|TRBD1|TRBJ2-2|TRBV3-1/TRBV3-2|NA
TGTGCCAGCAGCCAAGAAAAGGGGGCACTGGTCACCGGGGAGCTGTTTTTT
CASSQEKGALVTGELFF
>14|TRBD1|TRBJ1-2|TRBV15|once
TGTGCCACCAGCAGAGCCGGGACAGACTATGGCTACACCTTC
CATSRAGTDYGYTF
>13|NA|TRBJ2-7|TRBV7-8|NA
TGTGCCAGCAGCTTAGGCGACAGCTACGAGCAGTACTTC
CASSLGDSYEQYF
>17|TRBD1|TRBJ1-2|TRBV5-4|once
TGTGCCAGCAGCGGACCCGGACAGGGGGCGCGAAACTATGGCTACACCTTC
CASSGPGQGARNYGYTF
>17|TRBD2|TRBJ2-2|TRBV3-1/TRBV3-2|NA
TGTGCCAGCAGCCCGATAGCGGGGGGTTCGGGCACCGGGGAGCTGTTTTTT
CASSPIAGGSGTGELFF
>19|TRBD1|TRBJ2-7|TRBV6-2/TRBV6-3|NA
TGTGCCAGCAGTTACTCGTGGTCTGGGTCGGGACAGCACTCCTACGAGCAGTACTTC
CASSYSWSGSGQHSYEQYF
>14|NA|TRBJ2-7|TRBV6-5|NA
TGTGCCAGCAGTAAGGAGGGGACAGCCTACGAGCAGTACTTC
CASSKEGTAYEQYF
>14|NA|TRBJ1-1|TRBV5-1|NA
TGCGCCAGCAGCTTGAACCCCGGCGGGGAAGAAGCTTTCTTT
CASSLNPGGEEAFF
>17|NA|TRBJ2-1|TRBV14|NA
TGTGCCAGCAGCCAGGACGGGGCTTTACTGGGGGGCAATGAGCAGTTCTTC
CASSQDGALLGGNEQFF
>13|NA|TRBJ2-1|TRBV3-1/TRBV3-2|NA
TGTGCCAGCAGCCTCGGGGTAAACGATGAGCAGTTCTTC
CASSLGVNDEQFF
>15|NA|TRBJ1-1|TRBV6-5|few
TGTGCCAGCAGCCCCCACACAGGAGCGAACACTGAAGCTTTCTTT
CASSPHTGANTEAFF
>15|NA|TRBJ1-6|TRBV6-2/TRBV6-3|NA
TGTGCCAGCAGTTGGTCAGGTTCGGGGAATTCACCCCTCCACTTT
CASSWSGSGNSPLHF
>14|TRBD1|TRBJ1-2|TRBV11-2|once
TGTGCCAGCAGCTTTGGGGGGACAGCTTATGGCTACACCTTC
CASSFGGTAYGYTF
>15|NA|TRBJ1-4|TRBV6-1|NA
TGTGCCAGCAGTGAAAGACTTGCAACTAATGAAAAACTGTTTTTT
CASSERLATNEKLFF
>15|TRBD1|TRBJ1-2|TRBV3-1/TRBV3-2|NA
TGTGCCAGCACCGACCGGGACAGGGGGGACTATGGCTACACCTTC
CASTDRDRGDYGYTF
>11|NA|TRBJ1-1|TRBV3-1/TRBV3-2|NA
TGTGCCAGCAGCCAAGGCTACGGAGCTTTCTTT
CASSQGYGAFF
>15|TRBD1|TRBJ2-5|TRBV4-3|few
TGCGCCAGCAGCCACGGACAGGGGAGTCAAGAGACCCAGTACTTC
CASSHGQGSQETQYF
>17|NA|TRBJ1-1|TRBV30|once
TGTGCCTGGAGTGCCTCCGTGTTTTCGACCAGGGGCACTGAAGCTTTCTTT
CAWSASVFSTRGTEAFF
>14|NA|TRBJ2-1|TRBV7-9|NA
TGTGCCACCCTGGGGACTGAAACCTACAATGAGCAGTTCTTC
CATLGTETYNEQFF
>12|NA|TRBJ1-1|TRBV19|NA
TGTGCCAGTAGTATGAGGAACACTGAAGCTTTCTTT
CASSMRNTEAFF
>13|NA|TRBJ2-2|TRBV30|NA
TGTGCCTGGAAGCAGGCCTTCACCGGGGAGCTGTTTTTT
CAWKQAFTGELFF
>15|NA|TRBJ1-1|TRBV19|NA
TGTGCCAGTACCCCCAGCCCGGGGTTTAACACTGAAGCTTTCTTT
CASTPSPGFNTEAFF
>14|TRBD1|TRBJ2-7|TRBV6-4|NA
TGTGCCAGCAGTGCCCAGACAGGGCCCTACGAGCAGTACTTC
CASSAQTGPYEQYF
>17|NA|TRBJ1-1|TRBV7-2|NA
TGTGCCAGCAGCTTACTATCAGGGTCGGGTGGGGCAACTGAAGCTTTCTTT
CASSLLSGSGGATEAFF
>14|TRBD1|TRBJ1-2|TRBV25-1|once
TGTGCCAGCAGTCCGACAGGGGAGGGGTATGGCTACACCTTC
CASSPTGEGYGYTF
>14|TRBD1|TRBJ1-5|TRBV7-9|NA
TGTGCCAGCAGCGGGACAGGGGGCAATCAGCCCCAGCATTTT
CASSGTGGNQPQHF
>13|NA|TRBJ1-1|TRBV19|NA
TGTGCCAGTAGCGAACAGGGCTCCACTGAAGCTTTCTTT
CASSEQGSTEAFF
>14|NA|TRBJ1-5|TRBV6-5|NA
TGTGCCAGCAGGGCGCTCCAGGGGTATCAGCCCCAGCATTTT
CASRALQGYQPQHF
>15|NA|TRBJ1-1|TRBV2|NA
TGTGCCAGCAGTGAATCTCGGCAGGGAGGCACTGAAGCTTTCTTT
CASSESRQGGTEAFF
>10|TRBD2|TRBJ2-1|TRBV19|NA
TGTGCCACTCTCGGGGGAGGGATTTTCTTC
CATLGGGIFF
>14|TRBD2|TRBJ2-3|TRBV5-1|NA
TGCGCCAGCAGCCTCGCGGGAGGGGCAGATACGCAGTATTTT
CASSLAGGADTQYF